Sequencing of this TCR beta chain was carried out in a study of control samples from healthy donors and cancer patients. The germline V and J ends were trimmed by 0 bases and 0 bases, with 7 bases remaining between them. The germline CDR1 and CDR2 sequences are GTSNPN and SVGIG (reference sequence). This CDR3 has 14 residues. Here immunoSEQ multiplex PCR was the method, and the copy in TCRdb shows in-frame clones only, minus some. The sample carries about 77,000 clones, 85% to 95% recorded once. The sequence came from a woman aged 55-69 years in good health. The specimen was blood. This sequence joins TRBV30 and TRBJ2-3; no definite D call. CDR3 DNA sequence: TGTGCCTGGAGTGTACTGGCTAGCACAGATACGCAGTATTTT. Translation: CAWSVLASTDTQYF.